These 21 T cell receptor beta chains originate from one sample sequenced in a study of blood T cell repertoires in COVID-19. Profiled with immunoSEQ multiplex PCR; TCRdb holds only in-frame clones, not every one. The sample has around 100,000 clones; roughly 90% are singletons. The specimen sequenced was peripheral blood. These receptors came from a human donor with active COVID-19. The donor label of this sample is uncertain.

J is TRBJ1-3 and V is TRBV5-1; D unresolved. CDR1 is SGHRS, CDR2 YFSETQ, per germline. The CDR3 totals 14 residues. Trimming cost V 4 bases and J 0 bases, with 8 bases left between them. The CDR3 coding sequence is TGCGCCAGCAGCCTAACTAACTCTGGAAACACCATATATTTT. The encoded protein is CASSLTNSGNTIYF.

The V call is TRBV5-1, the J call TRBJ2-1; TRBD1 is a possible D gene (5 bases). Germline CDR1 is SGHRS and CDR2 is YFSETQ. This CDR3 is built from 14 residues. Trimming cost V 2 bases and J 10 bases, with 16 bases left between them. DNA for the CDR3: TGCGCCAGCAGCTTAGGGGCCGAAAAGATGGAGCAGTTCTTC. It is translated as CASSLGAEKMEQFF. The variable domain in full, completed from reference TRBV5-1 and TRBJ2-1, reads KAGVTQTPRYLIKTRGQQVTLSCSPISGHRSVSWYQQTPGQGLQFLFEYFSETQRNKGNFPGRFSGRQFSNSRSEMNVSTLELGDSALYLCASSLGAEKMEQFFGPGTRLTVL.

The gene calls are TRBV10-3 and TRBJ2-3; a weak D match, TRBD2 (6 bases). Germline CDR1 reads ENHRY; CDR2 reads SYGVKD. Deletions cut 2 bases from V and 3 bases from J, with 6 bases between. The length of the CDR3 is 13 residues. The CDR3 coding sequence is TGTGCCATCAGTGAGGGGGGGACAGATACGCAGTATTTT. Translated, it gives CAISEGGTDTQYF.

This chain connects TRBV23-1 to TRBJ2-1; 14 bases align to TRBD2. TRBV23-1 is labeled an ORF, and its function is uncertain. V was clipped by 3 bases and J by 1 base; unmatched bases: 5. CDR3 size: 18 residues. In DNA form, the CDR3 reads TGCGCCAGCAGTCATACGGGACTAGCGGGGGATTCCTACAATGAGCAGTTCTTC. This codes for CASSHTGLAGDSYNEQFF.

The rearrangement uses TRBV28 and TRBJ2-5; 7 nucleotides agree with TRBD1. V shed 7 bases and J 1 base; nucleotides not matched to a gene: 9. CDR1 is MDHEN, CDR2 SYDVKM, per germline. This CDR3 is 15 amino acids long. The CDR3 region has the DNA TGTGCCAGCAATGACGAGGGGGCTACCCAAGAGACCCAGTACTTC. Protein product: CASNDEGATQETQYF.

The J gene is TRBJ2-7, the V gene TRBV28; possible D gene TRBD2, 7 bases. Germline-derived CDR1 and CDR2 are MDHEN and SYDVKM. This CDR3 has 15 residues. V was clipped by 5 bases and J by 3 bases, with 17 bases between them. In nucleotides, the CDR3 is TGTGCCAGCAGTCCCGAAACAGGGAGGGGCTACGAGCAGTACTTC. It specifies CASSPETGRGYEQYF.

V usage is TRBV5-4 and J usage is TRBJ2-1, with TRBD2 identical over 16 bases. Germline lookup yields CDR1 SGHNT and CDR2 YYREEE (reference sequence). The CDR3 is made up of 17 amino acids. Unmatched junction bases numbered 5, after V lost 4 bases and J lost 4 bases. The CDR3 bases are TGTGCCAGCAGCCCGGGGACTAGCGGGGGGGTATACAATGAGCAGTTCTTC. Protein sequence: CASSPGTSGGVYNEQFF.

The chain joins TRBV6-2 or TRBV6-3 to TRBJ2-7, with 8 bases identical to TRBD1. Germline V gene lookup returns CDR1 MNHEY and CDR2 SVGEGT. The CDR3 extends over 14 amino acids. V was pared by 6 bases and J by 3 bases, with 7 bases of the junction left unmatched. CDR3 DNA: TGTGCCAGCAGCAAAGACAGGGGTCTCTACGAGCAGTACTTC. This translates into CASSKDRGLYEQYF.

The chain carries TRBV2 and TRBJ2-1; D uncertain. CDR1 SNHLY and CDR2 FYNNEI come from the germline V gene. The CDR3 loop spans 12 amino acids. Trimming left V 9 bases short and J 5 bases short, with 11 bases between. CDR3 residues: CASALVHNEQFF. In DNA, the CDR3 is TGTGCCAGTGCGCTAGTTCACAATGAGCAGTTCTTC.

The chain joins TRBV6-8 to TRBJ1-3; TRBD1 matches 8 bases. Germline V CDR1 and CDR2: MNHGY, SAAAGT. This CDR3 is built from 14 residues. J lost 0 bases, V lost 10 bases, and 5 bases had no gene match. The CDR3 DNA reads TGTGCCACCGACAGGGGCCACTCTGGAAACACCATATATTTT. Amino acid sequence: CATDRGHSGNTIYF.

In its sample, this clone was seen a few times. V and J are TRBV7-8 and TRBJ1-5, with TRBD1 matching over 8 bases. Germline trimming cut 7 bases from V and 4 bases from J; bases unmatched to any gene: 6. The CDR3 contains 14 residues. The germline V gene has CDR1 SGHVS and CDR2 FQNEAQ. The CDR3 region has the DNA TGTGCCAGCACCGCCGGGACAGGAAATCAGCCCCAGCATTTT. Protein product: CASTAGTGNQPQHF.

The chain has TRBV15 and TRBJ2-3; TRBD1 might be the D (6 bases). Trimming pared 10 bases from V and 6 bases from J, leaving 20 bases between. Germline V gene lookup returns CDR1 LNHNV and CDR2 YYDKDF (reference sequence). The CDR3 loop spans 14 amino acids. CDR3 coding DNA: TGTGCCATCCGTCAAACAGGGAGTCTCGATACGCAGTATTTT. Protein sequence: CAIRQTGSLDTQYF.

J is TRBJ1-1 and V is TRBV6-5; TRBD1 matches 7 bases. This CDR3 is 15 amino acids long. V was pared by 10 bases and J by 0 bases, with 11 bases of the junction left unmatched. CDR1 and CDR2 from the germline V gene are MNHEY and SVGAGI. CDR3 in amino acids: CATRYRGLMNTEAFF. CDR3 nucleotide sequence: TGTGCCACGCGATACAGGGGACTTATGAACACTGAAGCTTTCTTT.

This chain joins TRBV9 and TRBJ2-5; 7 bases map to TRBD1. The germline gives CDR1 SGDLS, CDR2 YYNGEE. The CDR3 extends over 15 amino acids. V shed 5 bases and J 3 bases; nucleotides not matched to a gene: 10. The CDR3 nucleotides read TGTGCCAGCAGGAAAAACCGGGACAGAAAAGAGACCCAGTACTTC. Protein: CASRKNRDRKETQYF.

This chain connects TRBV12-3 or TRBV12-4 to TRBJ1-2; D gene ambiguous. Trimming shortened V by 7 bases and J by 5 bases, and 11 bases separated the two germline ends. This CDR3 has 12 residues. The CDR3 here is CASKEYNYGYTF. CDR3 bases: TGTGCCAGCAAGGAGTATAATTATGGCTACACCTTC.

The count of this clone is one. V is TRBV7-6 and J is TRBJ2-1, with D unclear. The germline gives CDR1 SGHVS, CDR2 FNYEAQ. This CDR3 has 16 residues. V was trimmed by 1 base and J by 6 bases, leaving 16 bases between them. The CDR3, as DNA: TGTGCCAGCAGCTTAGGCCAGGTCCCTGGGCGCAATGAGCAGTTCTTC. Translated: CASSLGQVPGRNEQFF.

The chain is built from TRBV5-4 and TRBJ1-1; D is undetermined. The germline V gene has CDR1 SGHNT and CDR2 YYREEE (reference sequence). Trimming shortened V by 0 bases and J by 3 bases, and 12 bases separated the two germline ends. The CDR3 has 15 residues. The CDR3 coding sequence is TGTGCCAGCAGCTTGGCGGTGCGCGCCGACACTGAAGCTTTCTTT. Translated: CASSLAVRADTEAFF.

The gene calls are TRBV29-1 and TRBJ1-2; 10 nucleotides align to TRBD1. With 3 bases clipped from V and 4 bases from J, the junction kept 8 bases outside the gene matches. The CDR3 runs 15 residues. The germline CDR1 and CDR2 sequences are SQVTM and ANQGSEA. The CDR3 nucleotides are TGCAGCGTTGAGCCGAGACAGGGGGCTGTCTATGGCTACACCTTC. Protein sequence: CSVEPRQGAVYGYTF.

The chain joins TRBV24-1 to TRBJ2-3; no definite D call. This CDR3 is 11 amino acids long. Germline-derived CDR1 and CDR2 are KGHDR and SFDVKD. V was cut by 4 bases and J by 5 bases, with 3 bases left in between. The DNA for the CDR3 is TGTGCCACCAGTGACATAGATACGCAGTATTTT. Its protein product is CATSDIDTQYF.

V gene TRBV4-1 combines with J gene TRBJ1-1; D uncertain. This CDR3 spans 13 amino acids. Germline V gene data show CDR1 as MGHRA and CDR2 as YSYEKL. The germline V and J ends were trimmed by 2 bases and 1 base, with 5 bases remaining between them. The CDR3 DNA reads TGCGCCAGCAGCCAAACCAGGAACACTGAAGCTTTCTTT. Protein: CASSQTRNTEAFF.

This clone has only one observation. The chain uses TRBV9 and TRBJ1-1; tentatively, D is TRBD1 (5 bases). Per the germline V gene, CDR1 is SGDLS and CDR2 is YYNGEE. V gave up 4 bases and J gave up 6 bases, with 13 bases separating them. The CDR3 spans 13 residues. CDR3 DNA: TGTGCCAGCAGCCGAACTTCAGGGTCTGAAGCTTTCTTT. Residues: CASSRTSGSEAFF. The whole variable domain, remainder taken from reference TRBV9 and TRBJ1-1, is DSGVTQTPKHLITATGQRVTLRCSPRSGDLSVYWYQQSLDQGLQFLIQYYNGEERAKGNILERFSAQQFPDLHSELNLSSLELGDSALYFCASSRTSGSEAFFGQGTRLTVV.